Following are 2 T cell receptor beta chains from one sample sequenced in a study of blood T cell repertoires in COVID-19. Libraries were prepared by immunoSEQ multiplex PCR; TCRdb keeps only in-frame clonotypes and omits some of them. Here the sample spans about 160,000 clones, less than 85% being singletons. The sample comprised peripheral blood. The origin of the receptors is a woman aged 40 to 55 with COVID-19, enrolled during active disease.

The chain joins TRBV6-1 to TRBJ2-3; D unclear. V lost 1 base to trimming and J lost 3 bases, with 11 bases between them. The CDR3 consists of 15 residues. From germline, CDR1 is MNHNS and CDR2 SASEGT. The CDR3 region is CASSEVGQRTDTQYF. CDR3 nucleotide sequence: TGTGCCAGCAGTGAAGTTGGGCAGAGAACAGATACGCAGTATTTT.

This clone has ten or more counts. The chain has TRBV5-4 and TRBJ2-2; D gene ambiguous. The CDR3 has 15 amino acids. Trimming took 5 bases from V and 3 from J, leaving 14 bases between them. Germline loops: CDR1 SGHNT, CDR2 YYREEE (reference sequence). The DNA for the CDR3 is TGTGCCAGCAGGGCAGGAATAAAGGACACCGGGGAGCTGTTTTTT. Encoded protein: CASRAGIKDTGELFF.